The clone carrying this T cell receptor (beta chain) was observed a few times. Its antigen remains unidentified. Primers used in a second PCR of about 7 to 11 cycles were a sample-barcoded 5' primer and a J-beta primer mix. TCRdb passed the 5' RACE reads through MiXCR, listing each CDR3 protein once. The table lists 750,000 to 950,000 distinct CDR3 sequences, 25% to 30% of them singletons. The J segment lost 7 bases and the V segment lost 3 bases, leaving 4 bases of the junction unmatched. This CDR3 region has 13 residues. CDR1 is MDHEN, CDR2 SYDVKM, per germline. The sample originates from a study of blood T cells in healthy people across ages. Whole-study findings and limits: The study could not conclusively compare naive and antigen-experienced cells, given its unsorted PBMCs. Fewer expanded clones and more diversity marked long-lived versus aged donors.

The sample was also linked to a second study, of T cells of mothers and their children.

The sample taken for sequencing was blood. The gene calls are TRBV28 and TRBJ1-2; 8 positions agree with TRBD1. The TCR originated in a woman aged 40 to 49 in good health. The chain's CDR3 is CASSFWTGLGYTF. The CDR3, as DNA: TGTGCCAGCAGTTTCTGGACAGGGCTTGGCTACACCTTC.